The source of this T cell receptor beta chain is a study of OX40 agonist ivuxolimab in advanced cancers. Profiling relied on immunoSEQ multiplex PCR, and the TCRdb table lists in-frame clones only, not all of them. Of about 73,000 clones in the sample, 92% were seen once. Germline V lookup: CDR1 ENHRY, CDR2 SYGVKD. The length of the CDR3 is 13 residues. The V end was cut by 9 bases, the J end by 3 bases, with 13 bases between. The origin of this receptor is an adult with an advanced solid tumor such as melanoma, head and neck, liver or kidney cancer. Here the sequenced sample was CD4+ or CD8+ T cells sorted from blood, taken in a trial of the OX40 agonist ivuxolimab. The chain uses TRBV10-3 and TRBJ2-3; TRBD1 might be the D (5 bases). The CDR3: CAMARQGTDTQYF. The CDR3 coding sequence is TGTGCCATGGCGAGGCAGGGAACAGATACGCAGTATTTT.